These T cell receptor beta chains were read from a single sample in a study of blood T cell repertoires in COVID-19. The data were produced by immunoSEQ multiplex PCR, yet TCRdb's version contains in-frame clones alone and is incomplete. The table records approximately 71,000 clones, roughly 80% of them present only once. Specimen: peripheral blood. The receptor set was obtained from a human donor in a cohort sampled during active COVID-19. CDR3s include the opening cysteine and the closing phenylalanine or tryptophan. Fields, in order: CDR3 DNA, CDR3 protein, V gene, D gene, clone size, J gene. D genes are given only for firm matches. Not every row has a clone size; where given, it reads once, few, many or a size class.

DNA: TGCGCCAGCAGCAGGCGCGGGGGTGGGGAAAAACTGTTTTTT; CDR3: CASSRRGGGEKLFF; V: TRBV5-1; D: -; size: -; J: TRBJ1-4
DNA: TGTGCCAGCTCACCAGCAGCAGGGGCCTCTAGCACAGATACGCAGTATTTT; CDR3: CASSPAAGASSTDTQYF; V: TRBV18; D: -; size: -; J: TRBJ2-3
DNA: TGTGCCAGCAGTTTGACAGGGTTTCTGTACAATGAGCAGTTCTTC; CDR3: CASSLTGFLYNEQFF; V: TRBV28; D: TRBD1; size: -; J: TRBJ2-1
DNA: TGTGCCAGCAGCGACTGGCTCCGGGGAGGCTACACCTTC; CDR3: CASSDWLRGGYTF; V: TRBV9; D: -; size: -; J: TRBJ1-2
DNA: TGTGCCAGCAGCACAGCGGGACTTCGATTTGATACGCAGTATTTT; CDR3: CASSTAGLRFDTQYF; V: TRBV7-2; D: TRBD2; size: -; J: TRBJ2-3
DNA: TGTGCCAGTAGCGAGGACAGGGGCGGAACCTACGAGCAGTACTTC; CDR3: CASSEDRGGTYEQYF; V: TRBV19; D: TRBD1; size: -; J: TRBJ2-7
DNA: TGTGCCAGCAGCTTAGGTGGCACGTACTACGAGCAGTACTTC; CDR3: CASSLGGTYYEQYF; V: TRBV11-3; D: -; size: -; J: TRBJ2-7
DNA: TGTGCCAGCAGCGTAGGAGGCAAGTTAGATACGCAGTATTTT; CDR3: CASSVGGKLDTQYF; V: TRBV9; D: -; size: -; J: TRBJ2-3
DNA: TGTGCCAGTAGCCCCGGGACAGGGATCTATGGCTACACCTTC; CDR3: CASSPGTGIYGYTF; V: TRBV19; D: TRBD1; size: -; J: TRBJ1-2
DNA: TGTGCCACCAGTGATTCGTCATTAGCAACTAATGAAAAACTGTTTTTT; CDR3: CATSDSSLATNEKLFF; V: TRBV24-1; D: -; size: -; J: TRBJ1-4
DNA: TGTGCCAGTAGTATACAGGGGGCTGAGCAGTTCTTC; CDR3: CASSIQGAEQFF; V: TRBV19; D: TRBD1; size: once; J: TRBJ2-1
DNA: TGTGCCAGCAGCTTAGGGGAGTCATCAATAAATGAGCAGTTCTTC; CDR3: CASSLGESSINEQFF; V: TRBV7-9; D: -; size: -; J: TRBJ2-1
DNA: TGCGCCAGCAGCCACGGGGGCGAGCAGTACTTC; CDR3: CASSHGGEQYF; V: TRBV5-1; D: -; size: -; J: TRBJ2-7
DNA: TGTGCCAGCAGTGGGGGACAGAACTACGAGCAGTACTTC; CDR3: CASSGGQNYEQYF; V: TRBV2; D: TRBD1; size: -; J: TRBJ2-7
DNA: TGCAGCGTTGAACCACACCGCCGGGGTGAGCAGTTCTTC; CDR3: CSVEPHRRGEQFF; V: TRBV29-1; D: -; size: -; J: TRBJ2-1
DNA: TGTGCCAGTAGTCCCCGGACAGGGGCCTCCTACGAGCAGTACTTC; CDR3: CASSPRTGASYEQYF; V: TRBV19; D: TRBD1; size: few; J: TRBJ2-7
DNA: TGTGCCAGCAGTCCCAGGGATCAGCCCCAGCATTTT; CDR3: CASSPRDQPQHF; V: TRBV6-2/TRBV6-3; D: -; size: -; J: TRBJ1-5
DNA: TGTGCCAGTAGTGCGGACAAATTTGAAAAACTGTTTTTT; CDR3: CASSADKFEKLFF; V: TRBV19; D: -; size: -; J: TRBJ1-4
DNA: TGTGCCAGCAGCTTAGGGTATGTCGGCCGGGAGGGAGATACGCAGTATTTT; CDR3: CASSLGYVGREGDTQYF; V: TRBV7-8; D: TRBD2; size: -; J: TRBJ2-3
DNA: TGCGCCAGCAGCTTGGGCCAAGGGAGCATGAACACTGAAGCTTTCTTT; CDR3: CASSLGQGSMNTEAFF; V: TRBV5-1; D: -; size: -; J: TRBJ1-1
DNA: TGTGCCAGCAGCCCGGGACAGAATAATGAAAAACTGTTTTTT; CDR3: CASSPGQNNEKLFF; V: TRBV6-5; D: TRBD1; size: once; J: TRBJ1-4
DNA: TGTGCCAGCAGTTTCGGTCCCGGGGCCAACGTCCTGACTTTC; CDR3: CASSFGPGANVLTF; V: TRBV27; D: -; size: -; J: TRBJ2-6
DNA: TGTGCCAGCAGTCGGGATACCTTTGGGAAAGACGAGCAGTACTTC; CDR3: CASSRDTFGKDEQYF; V: TRBV6-5; D: -; size: once; J: TRBJ2-7
DNA: TGTGCCAGCATGCTTATGAGCTCTGGGGCCAACGTCCTGACTTTC; CDR3: CASMLMSSGANVLTF; V: TRBV2; D: -; size: -; J: TRBJ2-6
DNA: TGTGCCAGCAGCCGGACAGAAAGCTCTGGAAACACCATATATTTT; CDR3: CASSRTESSGNTIYF; V: TRBV3-1/TRBV3-2; D: -; size: -; J: TRBJ1-3
DNA: TGTGCCAGCCTGGCCGGGACAGGGGGATACAATGAGCAGTTCTTC; CDR3: CASLAGTGGYNEQFF; V: TRBV6-6; D: TRBD1; size: -; J: TRBJ2-1
DNA: TGTGCCAGCAGCGTAGGAGGGCTGATCTCCTACAATGAGCAGTTCTTC; CDR3: CASSVGGLISYNEQFF; V: TRBV9; D: -; size: -; J: TRBJ2-1
DNA: TGTGCCAGCAGTTACAGCGGGGGCAGGCAGACCCAGTACTTC; CDR3: CASSYSGGRQTQYF; V: TRBV6-2/TRBV6-3; D: TRBD2; size: -; J: TRBJ2-5
DNA: TGTGCCAGCAGCCCTACGAGCGGGAGTCCTACAGATACGCAGTATTTT; CDR3: CASSPTSGSPTDTQYF; V: TRBV3-1/TRBV3-2; D: TRBD2; size: -; J: TRBJ2-3
DNA: TGTGCCAGTAGTAAAGACGGACAGGGGGCCTACAATGAGCAGTTCTTC; CDR3: CASSKDGQGAYNEQFF; V: TRBV19; D: TRBD1; size: -; J: TRBJ2-1
DNA: TGCGCCAGCAGCCGTAGGACAGACTATAGCAATCAGCCCCAGCATTTT; CDR3: CASSRRTDYSNQPQHF; V: TRBV4-1; D: -; size: -; J: TRBJ1-5
DNA: TGCGCCAGCAGCAGTAATCAGGGGGTCACTGAAGCTTTCTTT; CDR3: CASSSNQGVTEAFF; V: TRBV5-1; D: TRBD1; size: -; J: TRBJ1-1
DNA: TGTGCCAGCAGTCGAGACAGGGTCGGCGAGCAGTACTTC; CDR3: CASSRDRVGEQYF; V: TRBV11-3; D: TRBD1; size: -; J: TRBJ2-7
DNA: TGTGCCAGCAGCTTTTCACAGGGGAACATTCAGTACTTC; CDR3: CASSFSQGNIQYF; V: TRBV7-2; D: TRBD1; size: -; J: TRBJ2-4
DNA: TGTGCCAGCAGCCCTCCACGACAGGGGTCCTACAATGAGCAGTTCTTC; CDR3: CASSPPRQGSYNEQFF; V: TRBV28; D: TRBD1; size: few; J: TRBJ2-1
DNA: TGTGCCAGCACCCTAGGACAGGTCCCCTACGAGCAGTACTTC; CDR3: CASTLGQVPYEQYF; V: TRBV7-2; D: TRBD1; size: -; J: TRBJ2-7
DNA: TGTGCCAGCAGCTGGGGGGGCTCTGGGGCCAACGTCCTGACTTTC; CDR3: CASSWGGSGANVLTF; V: TRBV2; D: TRBD2; size: -; J: TRBJ2-6
DNA: TGTGCCAGCAGTTTAGCGCGGGGCAACGTCCTGACTTTC; CDR3: CASSLARGNVLTF; V: TRBV12-3/TRBV12-4; D: -; size: -; J: TRBJ2-6
DNA: TGTGCCAGTAGTATAAACGGGACAGGGTCAATTGGCACTGAAGCTTTCTTT; CDR3: CASSINGTGSIGTEAFF; V: TRBV19; D: TRBD1; size: -; J: TRBJ1-1
DNA: TGTGCCAGCAGTGCTCCCCACAAGATTCCCACCGGGGAGCTGTTTTTT; CDR3: CASSAPHKIPTGELFF; V: TRBV6-1; D: -; size: -; J: TRBJ2-2
DNA: TGTGCCAGCAGCCCAAATTGGGGAGGACAGGGTTCCTACGAGCAGTACTTC; CDR3: CASSPNWGGQGSYEQYF; V: TRBV7-8; D: TRBD1; size: -; J: TRBJ2-7
DNA: TGTGCCAGCAGTGATGACAGGTCTCAAGAGACCCAGTACTTC; CDR3: CASSDDRSQETQYF; V: TRBV6-1; D: -; size: many; J: TRBJ2-5
DNA: TGTGCCAGCAGGGGGGCCCGTGACTCCTCCTATAATTCACCCCTCCACTTT; CDR3: CASRGARDSSYNSPLHF; V: TRBV27; D: -; size: -; J: TRBJ1-6
DNA: TGTGCCAGCTCACAGGCTAGCACCTACAATGAGCAGTTCTTC; CDR3: CASSQASTYNEQFF; V: TRBV18; D: -; size: -; J: TRBJ2-1
DNA: TGTGCCAGCAGCTTAGGAAGCCCAGGGTCGGGTCAGCCCCAGCATTTT; CDR3: CASSLGSPGSGQPQHF; V: TRBV7-6; D: -; size: -; J: TRBJ1-5
DNA: TGTGCCACGAGACAGACTGTTAGCACAGATACGCAGTATTTT; CDR3: CATRQTVSTDTQYF; V: TRBV6-5; D: -; size: once; J: TRBJ2-3
DNA: TGCGCCAGCAGTCAATCGAGGGTTTGTAGCGGGGAAACGAACACCGGGGAGCTGTTTTTT; CDR3: CASSQSRVCSGETNTGELFF; V: TRBV23-1; D: TRBD2; size: -; J: TRBJ2-2
DNA: TGTGCCAGCAGCCTAGTTGGGGGGAGCTCCTACAATGAGCAGTTCTTC; CDR3: CASSLVGGSSYNEQFF; V: TRBV7-2; D: -; size: -; J: TRBJ2-1